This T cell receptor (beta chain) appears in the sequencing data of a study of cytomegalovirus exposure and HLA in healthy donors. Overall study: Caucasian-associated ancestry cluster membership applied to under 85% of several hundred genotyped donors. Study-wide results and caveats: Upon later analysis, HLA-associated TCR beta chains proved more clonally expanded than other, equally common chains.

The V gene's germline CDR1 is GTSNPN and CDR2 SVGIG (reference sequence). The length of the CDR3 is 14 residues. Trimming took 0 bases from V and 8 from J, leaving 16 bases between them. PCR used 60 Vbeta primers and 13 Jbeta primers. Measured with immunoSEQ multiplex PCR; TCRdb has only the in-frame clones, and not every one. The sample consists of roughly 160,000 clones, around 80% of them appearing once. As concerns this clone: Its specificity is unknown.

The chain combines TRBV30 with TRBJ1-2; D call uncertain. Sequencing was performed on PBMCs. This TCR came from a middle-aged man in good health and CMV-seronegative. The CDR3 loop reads CAWSVPPGVRGYTF. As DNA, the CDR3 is TGTGCCTGGAGTGTACCTCCGGGAGTGCGGGGCTACACCTTC.